These T cell receptor beta chains were read from a single sample in a study of OX40 agonist ivuxolimab in advanced cancers. Assay: immunoSEQ multiplex PCR; the TCRdb copy retains only in-frame clones and omits some. The table includes fewer than 85,000 clones, around 89% detected once. Sequencing was performed on CD4+ or CD8+ T cells sorted from blood, taken in a trial of the OX40 agonist ivuxolimab. Source of these receptors: an adult with an advanced solid tumor such as melanoma, head and neck, liver or kidney cancer. The CDR3 runs from the conserved cysteine through the conserved F or W. D genes are given only for firm matches. Where a row states a size, it is once, few, many or the class of an expanded clone; other rows omit it.

CDR3 protein: CAISESSSGRDNEQFF; CDR3 DNA: TGTGCCATCAGTGAGTCGAGTAGCGGGAGGGATAATGAGCAGTTCTTC; clone size: few; D gene: TRBD2; J gene: TRBJ2-1; V gene: TRBV10-3
CDR3 protein: CATSRASGAYNEQFF; CDR3 DNA: TGTGCCACCAGCAGAGCTAGCGGGGCCTACAATGAGCAGTTCTTC; clone size: -; D gene: TRBD2; J gene: TRBJ2-1; V gene: TRBV15
CDR3 protein: CASSRLPGQLNTEAFF; CDR3 DNA: TGTGCCAGCAGCCGATTACCGGGACAACTTAACACTGAAGCTTTCTTT; clone size: -; D gene: -; J gene: TRBJ1-1; V gene: TRBV13
CDR3 protein: CASSTRGRTDTQYF; CDR3 DNA: TGTGCCAGCAGCACACGGGGGCGCACAGATACGCAGTATTTT; clone size: -; D gene: -; J gene: TRBJ2-3; V gene: TRBV6-6
CDR3 protein: CASSFLGHQETQYF; CDR3 DNA: TGCGCCAGCAGCTTTCTAGGACACCAAGAGACCCAGTACTTC; clone size: -; D gene: -; J gene: TRBJ2-5; V gene: TRBV5-1
CDR3 protein: CASSFAGVRTGELFF; CDR3 DNA: TGTGCCAGCAGCTTTGCGGGAGTTCGGACCGGGGAGCTGTTTTTT; clone size: -; D gene: TRBD2; J gene: TRBJ2-2; V gene: TRBV5-8
CDR3 protein: CASSLVVQNTGELFF; CDR3 DNA: TGCGCCAGCAGCTTGGTGGTCCAAAACACCGGGGAGCTGTTTTTT; clone size: -; D gene: -; J gene: TRBJ2-2; V gene: TRBV5-1
CDR3 protein: CASSQVGGNEKLFF; CDR3 DNA: TGTGCCAGCAGCCAAGTTGGGGGGAATGAAAAACTGTTTTTT; clone size: -; D gene: -; J gene: TRBJ1-4; V gene: TRBV4-2
CDR3 protein: CASSADRGQPQHF; CDR3 DNA: TGTGCCAGCAGCGCTGACAGGGGTCAGCCCCAGCATTTT; clone size: -; D gene: TRBD1; J gene: TRBJ1-5; V gene: TRBV5-4
CDR3 protein: CASSQGAGGNNSPLHF; CDR3 DNA: TGCGCCAGCAGCCAAGGGGCCGGGGGCAATAATTCACCCCTCCACTTT; clone size: -; D gene: -; J gene: TRBJ1-6; V gene: TRBV4-1
CDR3 protein: CASSETSGDSYEQYF; CDR3 DNA: TGTGCCAGCAGCGAAACTAGCGGAGATTCCTACGAGCAGTACTTC; clone size: -; D gene: TRBD2; J gene: TRBJ2-7; V gene: TRBV7-9
CDR3 protein: CASSKPQGASTEAFF; CDR3 DNA: TGTGCCAGTAGTAAGCCGCAGGGGGCGAGCACTGAAGCTTTCTTT; clone size: -; D gene: TRBD1; J gene: TRBJ1-1; V gene: TRBV19
CDR3 protein: CASSTGGGGEKLFF; CDR3 DNA: TGTGCCAGCAGCACAGGGGGAGGCGGTGAAAAACTGTTTTTT; clone size: -; D gene: TRBD1; J gene: TRBJ1-4; V gene: TRBV9
CDR3 protein: CASSPLKTQYF; CDR3 DNA: TGTGCCAGCAGTCCCCTAAAGACCCAGTACTTC; clone size: -; D gene: -; J gene: TRBJ2-5; V gene: TRBV28
CDR3 protein: CASSPGAGGTGELFF; CDR3 DNA: TGTGCCAGCAGCCCCGGGGCGGGAGGGACCGGGGAGCTGTTTTTT; clone size: -; D gene: TRBD2; J gene: TRBJ2-2; V gene: TRBV5-4
CDR3 protein: CASSGQTSGSSYEQYF; CDR3 DNA: TGTGCCAGCAGCGGCCAAACTAGCGGGAGCTCCTACGAGCAGTACTTC; clone size: -; D gene: TRBD2; J gene: TRBJ2-7; V gene: TRBV14
CDR3 protein: CASTPGVSDTQYF; CDR3 DNA: TGTGCCAGTACCCCGGGAGTCTCAGATACGCAGTATTTT; clone size: -; D gene: -; J gene: TRBJ2-3; V gene: TRBV19
CDR3 protein: CASSSGLAGTDTQYF; CDR3 DNA: TGCGCCAGCAGCTCGGGACTAGCGGGCACAGATACGCAGTATTTT; clone size: -; D gene: TRBD2; J gene: TRBJ2-3; V gene: TRBV5-1
CDR3 protein: CASSPPGVWGNQPQHF; CDR3 DNA: TGTGCCAGCTCACCACCCGGCGTCTGGGGCAATCAGCCCCAGCATTTT; clone size: -; D gene: -; J gene: TRBJ1-5; V gene: TRBV18
CDR3 protein: CAWSAPGRNYEQYF; CDR3 DNA: TGTGCCTGGAGTGCCCCGGGACGGAACTACGAGCAGTACTTC; clone size: -; D gene: -; J gene: TRBJ2-7; V gene: TRBV30
CDR3 protein: CASSLSVLRIYSYEQYF; CDR3 DNA: TGTGCCAGCAGCTTATCCGTACTCCGGATCTACTCCTACGAGCAGTACTTC; clone size: -; D gene: -; J gene: TRBJ2-7; V gene: TRBV7-8
CDR3 protein: CSADESYGYTF; CDR3 DNA: TGCAGCGCGGATGAGTCCTATGGCTACACCTTC; clone size: -; D gene: -; J gene: TRBJ1-2; V gene: TRBV29-1